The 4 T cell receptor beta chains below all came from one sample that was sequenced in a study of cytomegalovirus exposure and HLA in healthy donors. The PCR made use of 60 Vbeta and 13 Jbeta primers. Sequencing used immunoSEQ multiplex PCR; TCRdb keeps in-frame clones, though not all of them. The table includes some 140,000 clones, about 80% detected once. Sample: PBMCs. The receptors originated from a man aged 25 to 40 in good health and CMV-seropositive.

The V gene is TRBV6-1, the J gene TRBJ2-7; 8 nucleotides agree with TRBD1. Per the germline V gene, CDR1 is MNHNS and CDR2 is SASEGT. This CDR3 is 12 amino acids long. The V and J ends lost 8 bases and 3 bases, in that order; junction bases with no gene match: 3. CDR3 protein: CASGTGIYEQYF. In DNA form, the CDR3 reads TGTGCCAGCGGGACAGGAATCTACGAGCAGTACTTC.

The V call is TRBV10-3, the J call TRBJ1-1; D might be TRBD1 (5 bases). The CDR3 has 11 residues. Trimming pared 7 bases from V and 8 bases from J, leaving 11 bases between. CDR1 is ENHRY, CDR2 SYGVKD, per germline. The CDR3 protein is CAITAGEEAFF. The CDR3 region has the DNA TGTGCCATCACCGCGGGGGAGGAAGCTTTCTTT.

The CDR3: CASSFRLAGGPVDNEQFF. Written as DNA, the CDR3 is TGTGCCAGCAGTTTTCGCCTAGCGGGAGGGCCTGTAGACAATGAGCAGTTCTTC. This sequence joins TRBV28 and TRBJ2-1, with 12 bases fitting TRBD2. Losses at the gene ends were 3 bases for V and 5 bases for J; bases not matched to a gene: 11. The length of the CDR3 is 18 residues. In germline, CDR1 is MDHEN, CDR2 SYDVKM. The whole variable domain, filled in from reference TRBV28 and TRBJ2-1, reads DVKVTQSSRYLVKRTGEKVFLECVQDMDHENMFWYRQDPGLGLRLIYFSYDVKMKEKGDIPEGYSVSREKKERFSLILESASTNQTSMYLCASSFRLAGGPVDNEQFFGPGTRLTVL.

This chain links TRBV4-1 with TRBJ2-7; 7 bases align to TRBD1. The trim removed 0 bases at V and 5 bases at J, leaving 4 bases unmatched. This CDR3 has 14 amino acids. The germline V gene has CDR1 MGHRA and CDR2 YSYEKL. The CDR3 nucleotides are TGCGCCAGCAGCCAAGAAGACAGGGCCCACGAGCAGTACTTC. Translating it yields CASSQEDRAHEQYF.